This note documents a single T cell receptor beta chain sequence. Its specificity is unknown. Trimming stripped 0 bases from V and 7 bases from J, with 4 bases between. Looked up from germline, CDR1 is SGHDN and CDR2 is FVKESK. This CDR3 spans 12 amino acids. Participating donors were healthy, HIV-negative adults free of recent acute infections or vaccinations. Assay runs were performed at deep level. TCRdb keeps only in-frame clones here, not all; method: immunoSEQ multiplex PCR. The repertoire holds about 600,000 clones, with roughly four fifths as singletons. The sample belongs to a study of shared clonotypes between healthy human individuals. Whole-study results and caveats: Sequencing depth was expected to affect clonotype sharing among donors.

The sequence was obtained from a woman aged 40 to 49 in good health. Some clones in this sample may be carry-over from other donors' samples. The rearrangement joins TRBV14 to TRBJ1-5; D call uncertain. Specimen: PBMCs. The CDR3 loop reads CASSQDRQPQHF. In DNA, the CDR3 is TGTGCCAGCAGCCAAGACCGACAGCCCCAGCATTTT.